The next 18 T cell receptor beta chains were all read from a single sample in a study of somatic mutations in cytotoxic T cells in rheumatoid arthritis (TCRdb year 2017). Library preparation employed the immunoSEQ multiplex PCR assay. Held by TCRdb, this immuneACCESS table contains in-frame sequences only and omits some clones. Under half of the omission traces to an unresolved V gene where checked; the cause of the rest is unknown. The sample table holds about 11,000 clones, of which roughly 79% were seen once. The ten top clones hold 8.5% to 10% of the sample. The sample comprised CD8+ T cells sorted from blood. Every receptor here comes from a woman in her sixties with rheumatoid arthritis.

In its sample, this clone was seen a few times. CDR3 DNA sequence: TGTGCCATCCTTAAGGGGGAAGGACACGAAGCTTTCTTT. It yields the protein CAILKGEGHEAFF. V gene TRBV10-3 combines with J gene TRBJ1-1; a weak D match, TRBD1 (6 bases). Germline loops: CDR1 ENHRY, CDR2 SYGVKD. The ends were cut back, 8 bases at V and 8 bases at J, with 18 bases in the middle. The CDR3 consists of 13 residues.

This clone showed up just once. The chain is built from TRBV19 and TRBJ1-4, with D unclear. The ends were cut back, 3 bases at V and 6 bases at J, with 14 bases in the middle. The CDR3 has 15 amino acids. Germline assignment: CDR1 LNHDA and CDR2 SQIVND (reference sequence). CDR3 residues: CASSILRDRDEKLFF. The CDR3 region has the DNA TGTGCCAGTAGTATTTTGAGGGATCGGGATGAAAAACTGTTTTTT.

J is TRBJ1-5 and V is TRBV19, with no clear D. Per the germline V gene, CDR1 is LNHDA and CDR2 is SQIVND (reference sequence). The CDR3 is made up of 14 amino acids. The V end was cut by 3 bases, the J end by 4 bases, with 10 bases between. Here the CDR3 reads CASSMNPGNQPQHF. CDR3 in DNA: TGTGCCAGTAGTATGAATCCGGGAAATCAGCCCCAGCATTTT.

The rearrangement links TRBV6-1 to TRBJ2-7; D unclear. The germline V gene encodes CDR1 MNHNS and CDR2 SASEGT. V lost 10 bases and J lost 4, with 17 bases in between. CDR3 length equals 13 residues. The CDR3 DNA follows: TGTGCCACACCTTACCCTAATTCATACGAGCAGTACTTC. It encodes CATPYPNSYEQYF.

This clone was counted once. The V gene is TRBV10-3, the J gene TRBJ1-2, with 9 bases lining up with TRBD1. Germline CDR1 reads ENHRY; CDR2 reads SYGVKD. This CDR3 spans 15 amino acids. V lost 8 bases and J lost 8; bases outside the gene matches: 15. CDR3 residues: CAIRPPGTGIEGYTF. The CDR3 DNA reads TGTGCCATCCGGCCCCCCGGGACAGGGATTGAGGGCTACACCTTC.

This clone was detected only once. The chain is built from TRBV4-1 and TRBJ2-3; TRBD2 is a possible D gene (6 bases). Trimming removed 0 bases from V and 2 bases from J, with 21 bases in between. The CDR3 has 19 amino acids. Germline V gene data show CDR1 as MGHRA and CDR2 as YSYEKL. DNA of the CDR3: TGCGCCAGCAGCCAAGAGCCAACCGAGGACTACCTAACCACAGATACGCAGTATTTT. Translating gives CASSQEPTEDYLTTDTQYF.

In this sample, this clone turned up a few times. The CDR3 region is CAWSSGFVIGELFF. The CDR3 nucleotides are TGTGCCTGGAGTTCGGGGTTCGTCATAGGGGAGCTGTTTTTT. The genes are TRBV30 and TRBJ2-2, with D possibly TRBD2 on 5 matching bases. The V gene's germline CDR1 is GTSNPN and CDR2 SVGIG (reference sequence). The CDR3 is 14 amino acids. V shed 2 bases and J shed 8 bases, with 15 bases lying between them.

The rearrangement links TRBV5-1 to TRBJ2-7; 11 positions agree with TRBD1. Germline lookup yields CDR1 SGHRS and CDR2 YFSETQ. This CDR3 is 14 amino acids long. J gave up 5 bases and V 4 bases, and 5 bases lay outside the gene matches. For the CDR3, the DNA is TGCGCCAGCAGCCCCGGGACAGGGGGAGACGAGCAGTACTTC. Translation: CASSPGTGGDEQYF.

This clone qualifies as medium-sized. V is TRBV6-1 and J is TRBJ2-5; possible D gene TRBD1, 6 bases. The V gene lost 5 bases and the J gene lost 1 base, with 14 bases spanning the gap. CDR1 MNHNS and CDR2 SASEGT come from the germline V gene. The CDR3 length is 15 residues. In DNA form, the CDR3 reads TGTGCCAGCAGTCAGGGGTTGGGCCTCCAAGAGACCCAGTACTTC. Its protein is CASSQGLGLQETQYF.

The chain recombines TRBV6-1 with TRBJ1-1, with 9 bases aligning to TRBD1. CDR1 MNHNS and CDR2 SASEGT come from the germline V gene. With V trimmed by 4 bases and J by 3 bases, 3 bases remained unmatched. The CDR3 is 14 amino acids. CDR3 sequence: CASSGWTGDTEAFF. The CDR3 DNA reads TGTGCCAGCAGTGGCTGGACAGGGGACACTGAAGCTTTCTTT.

This clone was observed a few times. The genes are TRBV6-6 and TRBJ2-7; 9 bases line up with TRBD1. Germline V gene lookup returns CDR1 MNHNY and CDR2 SVGAGI (reference sequence). Losses at the gene ends were 5 bases for V and 5 bases for J; bases not matched to a gene: 7. The CDR3 is 14 amino acids. Written as DNA, the CDR3 is TGTGCCAGCAGTGAGAACCGGGACAGGGACGAGCAGTACTTC. This gives the protein CASSENRDRDEQYF.

The chain carries TRBV19 and TRBJ1-1; a weak D match, TRBD1 (5 bases). V shed 6 bases and J shed 8 bases, with 10 bases lying between them. The germline V gene encodes CDR1 LNHDA and CDR2 SQIVND (reference sequence). The CDR3 runs to 11 residues. CDR3 DNA sequence: TGTGCCAGTAGACGGGGGTCCGAAGCTTTCTTT. Translating it yields CASRRGSEAFF.

This clone turned up a few times. The chain couples TRBV28 to TRBJ2-7, with 8 bases aligning to TRBD2. Germline CDR1 and CDR2: MDHEN and SYDVKM. The CDR3 is made up of 14 amino acids. J gave up 2 bases and V 7 bases, and 7 bases lay outside the gene matches. The chain's CDR3 is CASTLRGATYEQYF. In DNA form, the CDR3 reads TGTGCCAGCACCTTGCGGGGGGCTACCTACGAGCAGTACTTC.

V usage is TRBV27 and J usage is TRBJ2-1; 11 bases are shared with TRBD2. This CDR3 has 16 amino acids. Looked up from germline, CDR1 is MNHEY and CDR2 is SMNVEV (reference sequence). The ends lost 1 base at V and 6 bases at J; junction bases unmatched: 5. In DNA form, the CDR3 reads TGTGCCAGCAGTTTATACCCGACTAGCGGGATCAATGAGCAGTTCTTC. Translating it yields CASSLYPTSGINEQFF.

V is TRBV7-9 and J is TRBJ1-2; D perhaps matches TRBD1 (5 bases). The germline CDR1 and CDR2 sequences are SEHNR and FQNEAQ (reference sequence). Trimming cost V 4 bases and J 1 base, with 7 bases left between them. This CDR3 region has 13 residues. CDR3 in DNA: TGTGCCAGCAGCTCGACAGATAACTATGGCTACACCTTC. It specifies CASSSTDNYGYTF.

The J gene is TRBJ2-3, the V gene TRBV4-1, with D possibly TRBD2 on 6 matching bases. The germline CDR1 and CDR2 sequences are MGHRA and YSYEKL. The CDR3 is made up of 15 amino acids. The V end was cut by 2 bases, the J end by 4 bases, with 13 bases between. The DNA of the CDR3 is TGCGCCAGCAGCCAATGGTCGGGGGTTCCAGATACGCAGTATTTT. This translates into CASSQWSGVPDTQYF.

The chain uses TRBV4-1 and TRBJ1-2; 10 nucleotides align to TRBD1. This CDR3 is built from 16 residues. The V and J ends lost 3 bases and 3 bases, in that order; junction bases with no gene match: 7. Germline loops: CDR1 MGHRA, CDR2 YSYEKL. The CDR3 nucleotides are TGCGCCAGCAGCCAGCCCCCGGGACAGGGGTACTATGGCTACACCTTC. It codes for CASSQPPGQGYYGYTF.

The chain employs TRBV6-5 and TRBJ2-2, with 9 bases that match TRBD1. The junction had 9 bases not matched to a gene; V was cut back by 10 bases and J by 6 bases. The CDR3 is 14 amino acids. The V gene's germline CDR1 is MNHEY and CDR2 SVGAGI. In DNA form, the CDR3 reads TGTGCCACCAGGGACAGGGCGAGTCCCGGGGAGCTGTTTTTT. Protein: CATRDRASPGELFF.